The 31 T cell receptor beta chains given below trace back to one sample, sequenced in a study of blood T cell repertoires in COVID-19. TCRdb's copy holds only in-frame clones and misses some; the assay was immunoSEQ multiplex PCR. The sample lists more than 250,000 clones, 86% occurring once. The sequenced sample was peripheral blood. These receptor sequences come from a woman between 45 and 60 years old with acute or convalescent COVID-19.

To note about this clone: An end of the junction does not agree with germline; a read error may underlie this. The chain carries TRBV29-1 and TRBJ1-1; D not certain. Germline-derived CDR1 and CDR2 are SQVTM and ANQGSEA. The CDR3 has 12 residues. CDR3 in DNA: TGCAGCGTTGAACAGATGAACATTGAAGCTTTCTTT. Translation gives CSVEQMNIEAFF.

This rearrangement joins TRBV11-2 to TRBJ2-1, with 7 bases that match TRBD1. In germline, CDR1 is SGHAT, CDR2 FQNNGV. The ends lost 7 bases at V and 3 bases at J; junction bases unmatched: 12. This CDR3 region has 16 residues. The CDR3 bases are TGTGCCAGCATATTAAGAGGGGGACAGTTCTACAATGAGCAGTTCTTC. Amino acid sequence: CASILRGGQFYNEQFF.

This chain connects TRBV5-5 to TRBJ2-7; perhaps TRBD1 as D (5 bases). CDR3 size: 14 residues. Germline lookup yields CDR1 SGHKS and CDR2 YYEKEE (reference sequence). V was clipped by 2 bases and J by 5 bases, with 14 bases between them. The CDR3 sequence: CASSLASGSHEQYF. The CDR3 DNA reads TGTGCCAGCAGCTTAGCCTCAGGGTCCCACGAGCAGTACTTC. Full variable domain (remainder filled in from reference TRBV5-5 and TRBJ2-7): DAGVTQSPTHLIKTRGQQVTLRCSPISGHKSVSWYQQVLGQGPQFIFQYYEKEERGRGNFPDRFSARQFPNYSSELNVNALLLGDSALYLCASSLASGSHEQYFGPGTRLTVT.

The J gene is TRBJ2-7, the V gene TRBV6-2 or TRBV6-3; 7 positions agree with TRBD2. The CDR3 covers 15 residues. Germline CDR1 and CDR2: MNHEY and SVGEGT. After removal of 1 base from V and 1 base from J, the junction contained 4 bases not matched to a gene. The CDR3 here is CASSYWTRISYEQYF. CDR3 nucleotides: TGTGCCAGCAGTTACTGGACTAGGATTTCCTACGAGCAGTACTTC.

V is TRBV27 and J is TRBJ2-7, with 12 positions matching TRBD2. Germline V gene lookup returns CDR1 MNHEY and CDR2 SMNVEV (reference sequence). CDR3 size: 16 residues. The V segment lost 5 bases and the J segment 3 bases; nucleotides outside the gene matches: 8. CDR3 nucleotide sequence: TGTGCCAGCAGTCTGCGACTAGCGGGAGACCTCTACGAGCAGTACTTC. It yields the protein CASSLRLAGDLYEQYF.

The chain is built from TRBV9 and TRBJ2-3; 9 nucleotides agree with TRBD2. V gave up 0 bases and J gave up 1 base; unmatched junction bases: 6. Per germline, CDR1 SGDLS and CDR2 YYNGEE. This CDR3 is built from 17 residues. CDR3 loop: CASSVEAGGFGTDTQYF. The CDR3, as DNA: TGTGCCAGCAGCGTAGAAGCGGGGGGCTTTGGCACAGATACGCAGTATTTT. The full variable domain, completed using reference TRBV9 and TRBJ2-3, is DSGVTQTPKHLITATGQRVTLRCSPRSGDLSVYWYQQSLDQGLQFLIQYYNGEERAKGNILERFSAQQFPDLHSELNLSSLELGDSALYFCASSVEAGGFGTDTQYFGPGTRLTVL.

V is TRBV27 and J is TRBJ2-7; TRBD2 matches 7 bases. This CDR3 comprises 14 residues. Germline values: CDR1 MNHEY, CDR2 SMNVEV (reference sequence). The ends lost 4 bases at V and 1 base at J; junction bases unmatched: 4. The CDR3 protein is CASSYRGRSYEQYF. CDR3 DNA: TGTGCCAGCAGTTACCGCGGGAGATCCTACGAGCAGTACTTC.

The chain uses TRBV18 and TRBJ2-5, with TRBD2 matching over 8 bases. CDR1 and CDR2 (germline): KGHSH, LQKENI. J lost 1 base, V lost 1 base, and 5 bases had no gene match. CDR3 length: 16 residues. The CDR3 nucleotides read TGTGCCAGCTCACCACTAACTAGCGGATTCCAAGAGACCCAGTACTTC. Translated: CASSPLTSGFQETQYF.

The chain employs TRBV9 and TRBJ2-7; 8 positions agree with TRBD1. Germline V gene sequence: CDR1 SGDLS, CDR2 YYNGEE. J was trimmed by 5 bases and V by 1 base; bases with no gene match: 14. The CDR3 contains 17 residues. This CDR3 reads CASSVQAGGAEVHEQYF. In DNA, the CDR3 is TGTGCCAGCAGCGTACAGGCAGGGGGCGCCGAGGTCCACGAGCAGTACTTC.

The chain links TRBV2 to TRBJ1-3; possible D gene TRBD1, 6 bases. The V gene's germline CDR1 is SNHLY and CDR2 FYNNEI. Trimming shortened V by 6 bases and J by 0 bases, and 18 bases separated the two germline ends. There are 17 residues in the CDR3. The DNA for the CDR3 is TGTGCCAGCAGGAGGTTAACTTCAGGGGACTCTGGAAACACCATATATTTT. This gives the protein CASRRLTSGDSGNTIYF.

The chain uses TRBV10-3 and TRBJ2-7; perhaps TRBD1 as D (6 bases). Trimming took off 8 bases at V and 0 bases at J, with 20 bases between the two ends. CDR3 length: 16 amino acids. CDR1 and CDR2 (germline): ENHRY, SYGVKD. The CDR3 protein is CAIFDPKTGDSYEQYF. DNA for the CDR3: TGTGCCATCTTCGATCCCAAGACAGGTGACTCCTACGAGCAGTACTTC.

The gene calls are TRBV9 and TRBJ1-2; 7 positions match TRBD1. The J segment lost 4 bases and the V segment lost 2 bases, leaving 5 bases of the junction unmatched. CDR3 length: 14 amino acids. Looked up from germline, CDR1 is SGDLS and CDR2 is YYNGEE. CDR3 bases: TGTGCCAGCAGCGTCCAGGGGGGTGGCTATGGCTACACCTTC. Translation: CASSVQGGGYGYTF.

The chain carries TRBV6-1 and TRBJ2-3, with TRBD1 matching 9 bases. This CDR3 has 15 residues. The germline gives CDR1 MNHNS, CDR2 SASEGT. V was clipped by 3 bases and J by 5 bases; unmatched bases: 6. The CDR3 here is CASSEGTGSRDTQYF. In DNA, the CDR3 is TGTGCCAGCAGTGAGGGGACAGGGTCTAGAGATACGCAGTATTTT.

The J gene is TRBJ2-1, the V gene TRBV19; D perhaps matches TRBD2 (5 bases). This CDR3 is 14 amino acids long. Germline V gene sequence: CDR1 LNHDA, CDR2 SQIVND (reference sequence). V was clipped by 7 bases and J by 2 bases, with 12 bases between them. CDR3 sequence reads: CASNYGVTYNEQFF. The CDR3 DNA sequence: TGTGCCAGTAATTACGGGGTTACCTACAATGAGCAGTTCTTC. Full variable domain (rest looked up from reference TRBV19 and TRBJ2-1): DGGITQSPKYLFRKEGQNVTLSCEQNLNHDAMYWYRQDPGQGLRLIYYSQIVNDFQKGDIAEGYSVSREKKESFPLTVTSAQKNPTAFYLCASNYGVTYNEQFFGPGTRLTVL.

The V call is TRBV15, the J call TRBJ2-1; D is ambiguous. The CDR3 length is 13 residues. CDR1 is LNHNV and CDR2 is YYDKDF in the germline V gene (reference sequence). V was cut by 0 bases and J by 7 bases, with 7 bases left in between. CDR3 DNA: TGTGCCACCAGCAGAGATTCCAGAAATGAGCAGTTCTTC. Translating it yields CATSRDSRNEQFF. The complete variable domain, with remaining parts taken from reference TRBV15 and TRBJ2-1, reads DAMVIQNPRYQVTQFGKPVTLSCSQTLNHNVMYWYQQKSSQAPKLLFHYYDKDFNNEADTPDNFQSRRPNTSFCFLDIRSPGLGDTAMYLCATSRDSRNEQFFGPGTRLTVL.

The chain has TRBV7-9 and TRBJ2-2, with TRBD2 identical over 9 bases. The junction had 19 bases not matched to a gene; V was cut back by 6 bases and J by 5 bases. Germline assignment: CDR1 SEHNR and CDR2 FQNEAQ (reference sequence). The CDR3 spans 19 residues. The CDR3, as DNA: TGTGCCAGCAGGCCCCCGATCAGCGGGAGGCCACACAGTACCGGGGAGCTGTTTTTT. Translating it yields CASRPPISGRPHSTGELFF.

The chain combines TRBV5-1 with TRBJ2-4; D remains unclear. The germline CDR1 and CDR2 sequences are SGHRS and YFSETQ. Trimming cost V 4 bases and J 1 base, with 15 bases left between them. This CDR3 has 16 amino acids. In DNA form, the CDR3 reads TGCGCCAGCAGCGGAGTTCCCCTTGGGGCCAAAAACATTCAGTACTTC. Translation: CASSGVPLGAKNIQYF.

CDR3 DNA sequence: TGTGCCAGCAGCGCGAGGTTCGCAGATACGCAGTATTTT. The encoded protein is CASSARFADTQYF. The V and J genes are TRBV9 and TRBJ2-3; no clear D. The V gene's germline CDR1 is SGDLS and CDR2 YYNGEE. The V end lost 3 bases, the J end lost 4 bases, and 9 bases lay between the germline ends. The CDR3 consists of 13 residues.

The chain combines TRBV4-2 with TRBJ1-4; TRBD1 might be the D (5 bases). The germline V and J ends were trimmed by 0 bases and 7 bases, with 12 bases remaining between them. The CDR3 extends over 15 amino acids. Germline CDR1 reads LGHNA; CDR2 reads YNFKEQ. The chain's CDR3 is CASSQELVRAEKLFF. CDR3 DNA: TGTGCCAGCAGCCAAGAATTAGTCAGGGCTGAAAAACTGTTTTTT.

The rearrangement links TRBV7-3 to TRBJ2-3; D is ambiguous. Deletions cut 2 bases from V and 1 base from J, with 4 bases between. This CDR3 spans 13 amino acids. CDR1 SGHTA and CDR2 FQGTGA come from the germline V gene. The CDR3 here is CASSLSGTDTQYF. The CDR3 DNA follows: TGTGCCAGCAGCTTATCGGGCACAGATACGCAGTATTTT.

On this clone: At one boundary the junction diverges from the germline segment, which might be a read error. The V gene is TRBV19, the J gene TRBJ2-3; D is unresolved. This CDR3 has 13 amino acids. Germline V CDR1 and CDR2: LNHDA, SQIVND (reference sequence). The CDR3 protein is CASSMAETDTQYF. The CDR3 DNA reads TGTGCCAGCAGTATGGCGGAAACAGATACGCAGTATTTT.

This chain connects TRBV4-1 to TRBJ2-1, with TRBD2 matching 16 bases. The CDR3 has 17 residues. CDR1 is MGHRA and CDR2 is YSYEKL in the germline V gene. The V gene end was trimmed by 5 bases and the J gene end by 8 bases; junction bases not matched to a gene: 9. For the CDR3, the DNA is TGCGCCAGCAGCTACATACCGGGACTAGCGGGAGGGGATGAGCAGTTCTTC. It encodes CASSYIPGLAGGDEQFF.

The V and J genes are TRBV3-1 (or the pseudogene TRBV3-2) and TRBJ2-5, with a weak D call TRBD2 (6 bases). CDR3 length: 15 amino acids. V gave up 3 bases and J gave up 5 bases, with 16 bases separating them. Germline CDR1 and CDR2: LGHDT and YNNKEL (reference sequence). The CDR3 nucleotides read TGTGCCAGCAGCCAGGCCTTGGGGGGTTGGGAGACCCAGTACTTC. It specifies CASSQALGGWETQYF.

The chain employs TRBV11-1 and TRBJ1-1, with 7 bases identical to TRBD1. Germline loops: CDR1 SGHAT, CDR2 FQDESV (reference sequence). The CDR3 consists of 14 residues. J lost 4 bases, V lost 5 bases, and 7 bases had no gene match. The CDR3 loop reads CASSNSRGSTEAFF. The DNA of the CDR3 is TGTGCCAGCAGCAATTCCAGGGGGAGCACTGAAGCTTTCTTT.

CDR3 DNA sequence: TGTGCCAGCAGCCAAGAGGGGGGTCCCGGGGAGCTGTTTTTT. Translating gives CASSQEGGPGELFF. This chain uses TRBV4-2 with TRBJ2-2; tentatively, D is TRBD2 (6 bases). CDR1 is LGHNA and CDR2 is YNFKEQ in the germline V gene. The length of the CDR3 is 14 residues. Trimming left V 0 bases short and J 6 bases short, with 8 bases between.

This clone came up once. The genes are TRBV3-1 (or the pseudogene TRBV3-2) and TRBJ2-3; 9 positions match TRBD1. Trimming took 0 bases from V and 4 from J; bases not matched to a gene: 5. The CDR3 covers 16 residues. Germline values: CDR1 LGHDT, CDR2 YNNKEL (reference sequence). The CDR3 DNA is TGTGCCAGCAGCCAAGATTGGGGACAGGGCCCAGATACGCAGTATTTT. Translating it yields CASSQDWGQGPDTQYF.

The J gene is TRBJ2-5, the V gene TRBV25-1; possibly TRBD1 for D (6 bases). CDR1 is MGHDK, CDR2 SYGVNS, per germline. The CDR3 covers 13 residues. V lost 5 bases and J 5 bases, leaving 12 bases between the germline ends. The CDR3 nucleotides read TGTGCCAGCAGTAGGTCAGGGGACGAGACCCAGTACTTC. Its protein is CASSRSGDETQYF.

The chain joins TRBV19 to TRBJ1-5, with 9 bases matching TRBD1. The CDR3 is made up of 15 amino acids. Looked up from germline, CDR1 is LNHDA and CDR2 is SQIVND (reference sequence). The ends lost 6 bases at V and 3 bases at J; junction bases unmatched: 6. CDR3 in amino acids: CASRRGQGLNQPQHF. The CDR3 DNA is TGTGCCAGTAGGCGAGGACAGGGGCTCAATCAGCCCCAGCATTTT.

The chain couples TRBV29-1 to TRBJ1-2; possible D gene TRBD1, 5 bases. CDR3 length: 12 residues. Germline CDR1 and CDR2: SQVTM and ANQGSEA. Trimming removed 4 bases from V and 3 bases from J, with 9 bases in between. This chain's CDR3 is CSVGGGDYGYTF. CDR3 DNA: TGCAGCGTTGGGGGAGGGGACTATGGCTACACCTTC. The full variable domain, with the rest looked up from reference TRBV29-1 and TRBJ1-2, is SAVISQKPSRDICQRGTSLTIQCQVDSQVTMMFWYRQQPGQSLTLIATANQGSEATYESGFVIDKFPISRPNLTFSTLTVSNMSPEDSSIYLCSVGGGDYGYTFGSGTRLTVV.

DNA for the CDR3: TGTGCCAGCAGCCGACCAGGGAACACTGAAGCTTTCTTT. Its translation: CASSRPGNTEAFF. This chain connects TRBV7-9 to TRBJ1-1; D is uncertain. Germline lookup yields CDR1 SEHNR and CDR2 FQNEAQ (reference sequence). The ends were cut back, 5 bases at V and 1 base at J, with 8 bases in the middle. CDR3 length: 13 residues.

The chain couples TRBV9 to TRBJ2-7; TRBD2 aligns across 11 bases. CDR1 and CDR2 (germline): SGDLS, YYNGEE. V lost 0 bases to trimming and J lost 5 bases; unmatched junction nucleotides: 4. This CDR3 spans 15 amino acids. DNA of the CDR3: TGTGCCAGCAGCGTAGTAGCGGGAGGGCTCCACGAGCAGTACTTC. This gives the protein CASSVVAGGLHEQYF.